Listed here are 32 T cell receptor beta chains from one sample, sequenced in a study of T cell repertoires in cytomegalovirus infection. These TCRs are of unknown antigen specificity. Each CDR3 protein gets one entry after TCRdb re-called the reads with MiXCR. This sample has roughly 990,000 distinct CDR3 sequences, with about a third found just once. This specimen consisted of cultured CD8+ T cells from PBMCs, obtained from culture after CMV antigen stimulation. The receptor set was obtained from a human donor in good health (CMV status not recorded). Some clones in this sample may be carry-over from other donors' samples.

The chain has TRBV19 and TRBJ1-1; 8 nucleotides match TRBD1. V dropped 6 bases and J dropped 3; count of bases not matched to a gene: 9. Germline CDR1 reads LNHDA; CDR2 reads SQIVND (reference sequence). The CDR3 covers 15 residues. The CDR3 is CASRTVTGVDTEAFF. CDR3 coding DNA: TGTGCCAGTAGGACTGTGACAGGGGTGGACACTGAAGCTTTCTTT.

This clonotype appeared a few times. The CDR3, as DNA: TGTGCCAGCAGTGAAGCGAATAGAGGGCACTCCTACGAGCAGTACTTC. Translation: CASSEANRGHSYEQYF. The chain employs TRBV6-1 and TRBJ2-7; D is possibly TRBD2 (5 bases). This CDR3 region has 16 residues. Looked up from germline, CDR1 is MNHNS and CDR2 is SASEGT. V lost 0 bases, J lost 0 bases, and 12 bases lay in between.

In the case of this clonotype: Mismatch with germline at one junction end may stem from a read error. The J gene is TRBJ1-5, the V gene TRBV27, with 12 bases lining up with TRBD1. Germline CDR1 and CDR2: MNHEY and SMNVEV (reference sequence). The CDR3 runs 18 residues. CDR3 sequence: CASSSGQGAFYSDQPQHF. In DNA, the CDR3 is TGTGCCAGCAGTTCGGGACAGGGGGCCTTCTATAGCGATCAGCCCCAGCATTTT.

This clonotype occurred a few times. This sequence joins TRBV7-9 and TRBJ1-2, with 9 bases aligning to TRBD1. Looked up from germline, CDR1 is SEHNR and CDR2 is FQNEAQ (reference sequence). CDR3 length equals 15 residues. V gave up 4 bases and J gave up 6 bases; unmatched junction bases: 9. Here the CDR3 DNA reads TGTGCCAGCAGCTCCGGGACAGGGTTTGAAAATGGCTACACCTTC. This translates into CASSSGTGFENGYTF.

A remark on this clonotype: A much larger clone differs from this one at a single base, so this may be a read error. The chain is built from TRBV12-3 or TRBV12-4 and TRBJ2-3; D call uncertain. The CDR3 has 12 amino acids. Trimming removed 7 bases from V and 0 bases from J, with 5 bases in between. The CDR3: CASTYSTDTQYF. The CDR3 DNA sequence: TGTGCCAGCACCTACAGCACAGATACGCAGTATTTT.

This chain uses TRBV10-3 with TRBJ2-3; 8 bases fit TRBD2. CDR3 size: 16 residues. CDR1 is ENHRY, CDR2 SYGVKD, per germline. Trimming took 2 bases from V and 2 from J; bases not matched to a gene: 6. The CDR3 DNA reads TGTGCCATCAGTGAGGGAAGCGGGGGCTACACAGATACGCAGTATTTT. Protein sequence: CAISEGSGGYTDTQYF.

This chain uses TRBV6-2 or TRBV6-3 with TRBJ2-7; D unresolved. Germline CDR1 is MNHEY and CDR2 is SVGEGT. The germline V and J ends were trimmed by 2 bases and 7 bases, with 9 bases remaining between them. This CDR3 is built from 12 residues. The CDR3, as DNA: TGTGCCAGCAGTTACAACCGTTGGGAGCAGTACGTC. Its protein product is CASSYNRWEQYV.

Details on this clonotype: A much more abundant neighbour one base away suggests this may be a read error. The chain combines TRBV7-6 with TRBJ2-1; D unresolved. The germline V gene encodes CDR1 SGHVS and CDR2 FNYEAQ. The CDR3 loop spans 16 amino acids. The CDR3 here is CASSLAHSEAYNERFF. In nucleotides, the CDR3 is TGTGCCAGCAGCTTAGCGCATTCAGAAGCCTACAATGAGCGGTTCTTC.

This clonotype has more than one count but fewer than ten. This sequence joins TRBV11-2 and TRBJ1-6; D is uncertain. The CDR3 spans 17 residues. CDR1 is SGHAT and CDR2 is FQNNGV in the germline V gene. Between the trimmed V and J ends, which lost 5 bases and 0 bases, there was a span of 14 bases. The CDR3 nucleotides read TGTGCCAGCAGCCCCCGGACGGAGAGCTCCTATAATTCACCCCTCCACTTT. Its protein is CASSPRTESSYNSPLHF.

The chain carries TRBV12-3 or TRBV12-4 and TRBJ1-6; unclear D gene. There are 17 residues in the CDR3. Trimming shortened V by 5 bases and J by 3 bases, and 17 bases separated the two germline ends. The CDR3 nucleotides are TGTGCCAGCAGTCTTGACCGGGCCCTTTTCTATAATTCACCCCTCCACTTT. Protein product: CASSLDRALFYNSPLHF.

The table lists this clonotype with many counts. The rearrangement uses TRBV7-6 and TRBJ1-1; 9 nucleotides match TRBD1. The CDR3 extends over 15 amino acids. Germline assignment: CDR1 SGHVS and CDR2 FNYEAQ. V gave up 5 bases and J gave up 1 base; unmatched junction bases: 5. CDR3 amino acids: CASSHGQGRNTEAFF. CDR3 bases: TGTGCCAGCAGCCACGGACAGGGGAGGAACACTGAAGCTTTCTTT.

The chain combines TRBV7-9 with TRBJ2-2; D might be TRBD1 or TRBD2, each matching 5 bases. The germline V and J ends were trimmed by 5 bases and 4 bases, with 17 bases remaining between them. The CDR3 runs 16 residues. Germline V lookup: CDR1 SEHNR, CDR2 FQNEAQ (reference sequence). CDR3 sequence: CASSHPGGSGTGELFF. The CDR3 bases are TGTGCCAGCAGCCACCCTGGGGGATCGGGCACCGGGGAGCTGTTTTTT. Full variable domain (rest looked up from reference TRBV7-9 and TRBJ2-2): DTGVSQNPRHKITKRGQNVTFRCDPISEHNRLYWYRQTLGQGPEFLTYFQNEAQLEKSRLLSDRFSAERPKGSFSTLEIQRTEQGDSAMYLCASSHPGGSGTGELFFGEGSRLTVL.

This clonotype was seen more than once but under ten times. The rearrangement uses TRBV10-3 and TRBJ1-1, with D unclear. V was cut by 10 bases and J by 3 bases, with 9 bases left in between. The CDR3 extends over 11 amino acids. Germline lookup yields CDR1 ENHRY and CDR2 SYGVKD. This chain's CDR3 is CATAGDTEAFF. CDR3 coding DNA: TGTGCCACCGCAGGAGACACTGAAGCTTTCTTT.

This rearrangement joins TRBV6-1 to TRBJ1-2, with 9 bases fitting TRBD1. Trimming cost V 5 bases and J 0 bases; bases outside gene matches: 13. Germline V CDR1 and CDR2: MNHNS, SASEGT. This CDR3 has 18 amino acids. The chain's CDR3 is CASSFLPGTGSSNYGYTF. Written as DNA, the CDR3 is TGTGCCAGCAGTTTCCTTCCGGGGACAGGGTCTTCTAACTATGGCTACACCTTC.

This clonotype turned up a few times. V gene TRBV10-3 combines with J gene TRBJ2-7; D is unresolved. Germline CDR1 ENHRY, CDR2 SYGVKD. The CDR3 has 12 residues. Trimming left V 3 bases short and J 0 bases short, with 3 bases between. The CDR3 DNA follows: TGTGCCATCAGTGACAGCTCCTACGAGCAGTACTTC. Translation gives CAISDSSYEQYF.

This clonotype showed up many times. The chain is built from TRBV19 and TRBJ1-4; possible D gene TRBD1, 5 bases. Germline loops: CDR1 LNHDA, CDR2 SQIVND (reference sequence). This CDR3 comprises 16 residues. The V end lost 6 bases, the J end lost 0 bases, and 14 bases lay between the germline ends. DNA for the CDR3: TGTGCCAGTAGGGGGGAAGGAGATGCAACTAATGAAAAACTGTTTTTT. It is translated as CASRGEGDATNEKLFF. Full variable domain (missing parts from reference TRBV19 and TRBJ1-4): DGGITQSPKYLFRKEGQNVTLSCEQNLNHDAMYWYRQDPGQGLRLIYYSQIVNDFQKGDIAEGYSVSREKKESFPLTVTSAQKNPTAFYLCASRGEGDATNEKLFFGSGTQLSVL.

This clonotype has ten or more counts. The rearrangement joins TRBV6-2 or TRBV6-3 to TRBJ2-1; perhaps TRBD2 as D (6 bases). V was trimmed by 5 bases and J by 2 bases, leaving 28 bases between them. Germline-derived CDR1 and CDR2 are MNHEY and SVGEGT. The CDR3 is 20 residues long. The CDR3 spells CASSPHRTIRHKLAYNEQFF. CDR3 bases: TGTGCCAGCAGTCCTCACAGGACTATACGCCACAAGCTAGCCTACAATGAGCAGTTCTTC.

This clonotype was seen at least ten times. This rearrangement joins TRBV10-3 to TRBJ2-7, with no clear D. The CDR3 has 15 residues. Deletions cut 7 bases from V and 1 base from J, with 17 bases between. Germline CDR1 is ENHRY and CDR2 is SYGVKD. The CDR3 DNA is TGTGCCATCACGGTGGATTCGGCGGCGTCCTACGAGCAGTACTTC. Amino acids: CAITVDSAASYEQYF.

As for this clonotype: A much larger clone is a single base away; this may be a read error. The chain carries TRBV5-6 and TRBJ2-5; D uncertain. The V end was cut by 4 bases, the J end by 1 base, with 11 bases between. Germline assignment: CDR1 SGHDT and CDR2 YYEEEE. CDR3 size: 14 residues. CDR3 sequence (DNA): TGTGCCAGCAGCCACGGACGGCCCCAAGAGACCCAGTACTTC. This translates into CASSHGRPQETQYF.

This clonotype showed up many times. The rearrangement joins TRBV2 to TRBJ2-1; D gene uncertain. V lost 7 bases, J lost 0 bases, and 4 bases lay in between. This CDR3 contains 12 residues. Germline assignment: CDR1 SNHLY and CDR2 FYNNEI. CDR3 nucleotides: TGTGCCAGCACCGGCTCCTACAATGAGCAGTTCTTC. The encoded protein is CASTGSYNEQFF.

This chain uses TRBV6-1 with TRBJ1-2, with a possible D match to TRBD1 (6 bases). Germline V CDR1 and CDR2: MNHNS, SASEGT. V dropped 5 bases and J dropped 4 bases, with 14 bases sitting between them. There are 14 residues in the CDR3. CDR3 protein: CASSPRDTGYGYTF. CDR3 nucleotide sequence: TGTGCCAGCAGTCCCCGGGACACAGGCTATGGCTACACCTTC.

This chain joins TRBV5-4 and TRBJ1-2; D is undetermined. Germline V CDR1 and CDR2: SGHNT, YYREEE (reference sequence). V lost 0 bases and J lost 8, with 17 bases in between. The CDR3 covers 15 residues. The CDR3 nucleotides read TGTGCCAGCAGCTTGGCCTTCTGGGCTTCGGGCGGCTACACCTTC. It codes for CASSLAFWASGGYTF.

This clonotype has a count of ten or more. The chain has TRBV7-6 and TRBJ1-5; 7 nucleotides line up with TRBD1. The junction had 1 base not matched to a gene; V was cut back by 8 bases and J by 0 bases. Germline CDR1 and CDR2: SGHVS and FNYEAQ. CDR3 size: 13 residues. CDR3 region: CASGQDSNQPQHF. CDR3 in DNA: TGTGCCAGCGGACAGGATAGCAATCAGCCCCAGCATTTT. Full variable domain (missing parts from reference TRBV7-6 and TRBJ1-5): GAGVSQSPRYKVTKRGQDVALRCDPISGHVSLYWYRQALGQGPEFLTYFNYEAQQDKSGLPNDRFSAERPEGSISTLTIQRTEQRDSAMYRCASGQDSNQPQHFGDGTRLSIL.

This clonotype turned up a few times. This chain connects TRBV7-6 to TRBJ1-3; unclear D gene. The CDR3 consists of 14 residues. Germline V CDR1 and CDR2: SGHVS, FNYEAQ. The V and J ends lost 4 bases and 2 bases respectively, with 9 bases between them. The CDR3 spells CASSSEVTGNTIYF. CDR3 sequence (DNA): TGTGCCAGCAGCTCTGAGGTGACTGGAAACACCATATATTTT.

This clonotype was observed a few times. The chain combines TRBV11-2 with TRBJ2-7, with TRBD1 matching over 8 bases. This CDR3 spans 19 amino acids. V lost 4 bases to trimming and J lost 5 bases; unmatched junction nucleotides: 22. Germline V lookup: CDR1 SGHAT, CDR2 FQNNGV. This chain's CDR3 is CASSSHPLLEARTGHEQYF. CDR3 nucleotides: TGTGCCAGCAGCTCCCACCCACTACTAGAGGCGCGGACAGGGCACGAGCAGTACTTC.

The CDR3 is CASSQGTSVPRSTDTQYF. Here the CDR3 DNA reads TGCGCCAGCAGCCAGGGGACTAGCGTGCCGAGGAGCACAGATACGCAGTATTTT. The chain carries TRBV4-1 and TRBJ2-3; TRBD2 matches at 10 bases. V trimming: 3 bases; J trimming: 0 bases; junction bases outside the gene matches: 9. Germline-derived CDR1 and CDR2 are MGHRA and YSYEKL. This CDR3 has 18 amino acids.

This clonotype was counted only a few times. This chain connects TRBV6-6 to TRBJ1-5; tentative D call: TRBD1 (5 bases). The CDR3 runs 14 residues. Germline lookup yields CDR1 MNHNY and CDR2 SVGAGI (reference sequence). Trimming took 6 bases from V and 2 from J, leaving 11 bases between them. CDR3 in amino acids: CASRPDIRNQPQHF. CDR3 DNA sequence: TGTGCCAGCAGGCCGGACATTCGCAATCAGCCCCAGCATTTT.

This clonotype has a handful of counts. CDR3 in amino acids: CAISDRLGGSFNTEAFF. Written as DNA, the CDR3 is TGTGCCATCAGTGATCGGTTGGGAGGGAGCTTCAACACTGAAGCTTTCTTT. V gene TRBV10-3 combines with J gene TRBJ1-1; D uncertain. The CDR3 length is 17 residues. Trimming left V 3 bases short and J 2 bases short, with 19 bases between. Germline V gives CDR1 ENHRY, CDR2 SYGVKD.

This chain connects TRBV28 to TRBJ2-7, with D perhaps being TRBD1 or TRBD2 (7 bases each). Germline CDR1 is MDHEN and CDR2 is SYDVKM. Trimming took 2 bases from V and 11 from J, leaving 19 bases between them. The length of the CDR3 is 14 residues. CDR3 in DNA: TGTGCCAGCAGTTTAAGGGGGAGGGGGCGGGAAAAGTACGTC. Translated, it gives CASSLRGRGREKYV.

J is TRBJ2-3 and V is TRBV5-6; D not resolved. The CDR3 contains 16 residues. Trimming stripped 1 base from V and 2 bases from J, with 14 bases between. The germline gives CDR1 SGHDT, CDR2 YYEEEE. In nucleotides, the CDR3 is TGTGCCAGCAGCTTGTGGCCGGGCGGATACACAGATACGCAGTATTTT. Protein product: CASSLWPGGYTDTQYF.

This sequence joins TRBV2 and TRBJ2-2, with TRBD2 matching 14 bases. Germline trimming cut 10 bases from V and 4 bases from J; bases unmatched to any gene: 14. Germline CDR1 SNHLY, CDR2 FYNNEI. The CDR3 has 18 amino acids. The CDR3: CATLRTSGGPGVTGELFF. In DNA form, the CDR3 reads TGTGCCACCCTCAGGACTAGCGGGGGGCCTGGGGTCACCGGGGAGCTGTTTTTT. The whole variable domain, filled in from reference TRBV2 and TRBJ2-2, reads EPEVTQTPSHQVTQMGQEVILRCVPISNHLYFYWYRQILGQKVEFLVSFYNNEISEKSEIFDDQFSVERPDGSNFTLKIRSTKLEDSAMYFCATLRTSGGPGVTGELFFGEGSRLTVL.

This clonotype was observed at least ten times. The chain employs TRBV2 and TRBJ2-7; no clear D gene. The V end was cut by 8 bases, the J end by 0 bases, with 5 bases between. The CDR3 contains 11 residues. Looked up from germline, CDR1 is SNHLY and CDR2 is FYNNEI. CDR3 protein: CASVFSYEQYV. The CDR3 nucleotides are TGTGCCAGCGTCTTCTCCTACGAGCAGTACGTC.